A single sample gave rise to the 7 T cell receptor beta chains below, sequenced in a study of cytotoxic CD8 clonotypes in ibrutinib-treated CLL. Sequenced by immunoSEQ multiplex PCR; TCRdb stores in-frame clones only, minus some. The table shows 250,000 to 350,000 clones, with 70% to 80% occurring only once. This sample comprised PBMCs, obtained at disease progression, from a patient treated with ibrutinib. These receptors were obtained from a human donor with chronic lymphocytic leukemia.

The chain has TRBV18 and TRBJ1-5, with D possibly TRBD1 on 6 matching bases. Between the trimmed V and J ends, which lost 4 bases and 0 bases, there was a span of 13 bases. The CDR3 has 16 amino acids. Germline-derived CDR1 and CDR2 are KGHSH and LQKENI. The CDR3 nucleotides read TGTGCCAGCTCACAAGCCGGGACAAATAGCAATCAGCCCCAGCATTTT. It yields the protein CASSQAGTNSNQPQHF.

The rearrangement joins TRBV5-6 to TRBJ1-5; a possible D gene is TRBD1 (5 bases). Germline V gives CDR1 SGHDT, CDR2 YYEEEE. Trimming removed 2 bases at V and 7 bases at J, with 16 bases between. The CDR3 consists of 15 residues. CDR3 nucleotide sequence: TGTGCCAGCAGCTTTGCAGGGTTGGATGTCCAGCCCCAGCATTTT. As protein: CASSFAGLDVQPQHF.

CDR3 in DNA: TGCAGTGCTAGCAGACAGGGGACCCAGTACTTC. It codes for CSASRQGTQYF. This sequence joins TRBV20-1 and TRBJ2-5; 7 bases match TRBD1. The germline V gene has CDR1 DFQATT and CDR2 SNEGSKA (reference sequence). V lost 3 bases to trimming and J lost 7 bases; unmatched junction nucleotides: 2. The CDR3 runs 11 residues.

The chain carries TRBV15 and TRBJ2-7, with a tentative D call TRBD1 (8 bases). The CDR3 is 17 residues long. Germline CDR1 and CDR2: LNHNV and YYDKDF (reference sequence). V lost 1 base, J lost 1 base, and 17 bases lay in between. The CDR3 sequence: CATSRGEGQAVSYEQYF. Here the CDR3 DNA reads TGTGCCACCAGCAGAGGGGAGGGACAGGCCGTATCCTACGAGCAGTACTTC.

The chain is built from TRBV7-3 and TRBJ1-1; D is unresolved. Trimming shortened V by 2 bases and J by 3 bases, and 13 bases separated the two germline ends. The CDR3 length is 15 residues. Germline CDR1 and CDR2: SGHTA and FQGTGA. The DNA for the CDR3 is TGTGCCAGCAGCTTAGATCCACCGAGGGACACTGAAGCTTTCTTT. This gives the protein CASSLDPPRDTEAFF.

In nucleotides, the CDR3 is TGTGCCAGAAGCTTGGACGGCATTGTGCAGCCCCAGCATTTT. Encoded protein: CARSLDGIVQPQHF. The chain uses TRBV5-3 and TRBJ1-5; no clear D. TRBV5-3 is an ORF; its function is uncertain. The V and J ends lost 0 bases and 7 bases respectively, with 11 bases between them. The CDR3 spans 14 residues.

The gene calls are TRBV7-9 and TRBJ2-7, with 8 bases fitting TRBD2. The CDR3 totals 14 residues. V gave up 3 bases and J gave up 3 bases; unmatched junction bases: 4. Looked up from germline, CDR1 is SEHNR and CDR2 is FQNEAQ (reference sequence). The CDR3 DNA sequence: TGTGCCAGCAGCTTCGGGGGGGAGTTCTACGAGCAGTACTTC. It encodes CASSFGGEFYEQYF.